The rows below give T cell receptor beta chains drawn from one sample of a study of cytomegalovirus exposure and HLA in healthy donors. Measured with immunoSEQ multiplex PCR; TCRdb has only the in-frame clones, and not every one. The sample carries some 110,000 clones, about 72% recorded once. The sequencing input was PBMCs. Source of these receptors: a man in his fifties or sixties in good health and CMV-seropositive. CDR3s leave out the opening cysteine and the closing phenylalanine or tryptophan. The order of the fields is J gene, V gene, clone size, CDR3 protein. Some rows have no size entry. The others give once, few or many, or a class for an expanded clone.

TRBJ2-1 TRBV27 . ASSLLPSSYNEQF
TRBJ1-5 TRBV7-9 few ASSSQTGVQPQH
TRBJ2-4 TRBV19 once ASRDRVTAKNIQY
TRBJ2-2 TRBV6-6 once ASSPYGGSTGELF
TRBJ2-5 TRBV5-1 . ASSRGGLAGGQETQY
TRBJ2-1 TRBV5-1 . ASSLGGEQF
TRBJ1-5 TRBV19 once ASSIGTPNQPQH
TRBJ2-2 TRBV10-1 . AREPGNHTGELF
TRBJ2-2 TRBV19 few ASSIGRGGTGELF
TRBJ2-3 TRBV9 . ASSPRGSGGLTDTQY
TRBJ2-1 TRBV7-8 . ASSFIGGTYNEQF
TRBJ1-2 TRBV21-1 . ASSFDSLNYGYT
TRBJ1-4 TRBV11-2 . ASSETTGINEKLF
TRBJ2-1 TRBV2 few ASSDYEQF
TRBJ2-7 TRBV5-1 . ASSTSGRSYEQY
TRBJ1-1 TRBV7-6 . ASSLGQGATEAF
TRBJ1-5 TRBV10-1 . ASRDRAQPQH
TRBJ1-3 TRBV15 few ATSSWEPGNTIY
TRBJ1-1 TRBV25-1 few ASSLQGVTEAF
TRBJ2-5 TRBV5-1 . ASSSEGETQY
TRBJ1-5 TRBV5-5 once ASSLSSGQPNQPQH
TRBJ1-5 TRBV5-1 once ASSPRGNQPQH
TRBJ1-4 TRBV6-5 . ASTKKGEGTEKLF
TRBJ1-6 TRBV29-1 . SVWSAGSPLH
TRBJ1-5 TRBV2 few ASSSQGGNQPQH
TRBJ2-1 TRBV28 . ASSYGGSSYNEQF
TRBJ1-4 TRBV7-9 . ASSTGTALGANEKLF
TRBJ2-7 TRBV27 . ASSFGVRALTYEQY
TRBJ1-2 TRBV5-4 . ASSLENRGGTGYGYT
TRBJ2-5 TRBV10-1 . ASSKSGTGTPPREQY
TRBJ2-7 TRBV5-5 . ASILDWTGNYEQY
TRBJ2-5 TRBV28 once ASSLYPGTSLPPQY
TRBJ2-7 TRBV29-1 . SVVSSGSSYEQY
TRBJ2-5 TRBV4-2 . ASSQDLGTGLIETQY
TRBJ2-1 TRBV11-2 . ASSLVSDRYYNEQF
TRBJ1-2 TRBV13 . ASSSPEDSDYGYT
TRBJ2-1 TRBV28 . ASSSSGHRRNNEQF
TRBJ1-5 TRBV6-5 . ASCATVNQPQH
TRBJ2-4 TRBV6-5 . ASSYGTTQNIQY
TRBJ1-5 TRBV29-1 . SVRQGARQPQH